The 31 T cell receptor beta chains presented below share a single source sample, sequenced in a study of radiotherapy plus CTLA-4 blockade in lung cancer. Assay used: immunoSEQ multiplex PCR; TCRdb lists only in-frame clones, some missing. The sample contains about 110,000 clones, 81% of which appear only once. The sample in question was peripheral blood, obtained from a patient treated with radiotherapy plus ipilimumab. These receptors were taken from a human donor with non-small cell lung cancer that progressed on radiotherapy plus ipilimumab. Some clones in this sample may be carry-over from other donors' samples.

CDR3 in DNA: TGCGCCAGCAGCCCCTGGGTTGGTAATGAAAAACTGTTTTTT. Translating it yields CASSPWVGNEKLFF. This chain joins TRBV5-1 and TRBJ1-4; D ambiguous. The V and J ends lost 4 bases and 4 bases respectively, with 11 bases between them. CDR1 and CDR2 (germline): SGHRS, YFSETQ. The CDR3 is made up of 14 amino acids.

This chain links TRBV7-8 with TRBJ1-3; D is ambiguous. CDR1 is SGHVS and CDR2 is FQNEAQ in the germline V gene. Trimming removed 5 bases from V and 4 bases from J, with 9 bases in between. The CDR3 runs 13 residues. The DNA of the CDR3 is TGTGCCAGCAGCCCCTCAAGAGGAAACACCATATATTTT. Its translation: CASSPSRGNTIYF.

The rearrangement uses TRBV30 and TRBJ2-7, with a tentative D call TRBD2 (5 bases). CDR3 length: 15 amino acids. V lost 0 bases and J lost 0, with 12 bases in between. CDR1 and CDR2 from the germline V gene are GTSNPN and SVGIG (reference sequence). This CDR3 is CAWSVTSGFSYEQYF. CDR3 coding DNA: TGTGCCTGGAGTGTAACGAGCGGATTCTCCTACGAGCAGTACTTC.

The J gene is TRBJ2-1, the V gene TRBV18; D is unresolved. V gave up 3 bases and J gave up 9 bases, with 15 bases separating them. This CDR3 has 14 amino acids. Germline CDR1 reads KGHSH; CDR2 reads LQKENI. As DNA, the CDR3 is TGTGCCAGCTCACCGTGGGCCCGAGATGGTGAGCAGTTCTTC. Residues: CASSPWARDGEQFF.

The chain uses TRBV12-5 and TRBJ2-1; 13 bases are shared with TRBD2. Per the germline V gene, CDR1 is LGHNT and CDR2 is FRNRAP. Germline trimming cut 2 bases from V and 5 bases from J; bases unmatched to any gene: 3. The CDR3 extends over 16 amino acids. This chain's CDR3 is CASGLRLAGGHNEQFF. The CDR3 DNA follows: TGTGCTAGTGGTTTGCGACTAGCGGGGGGACACAATGAGCAGTTCTTC.

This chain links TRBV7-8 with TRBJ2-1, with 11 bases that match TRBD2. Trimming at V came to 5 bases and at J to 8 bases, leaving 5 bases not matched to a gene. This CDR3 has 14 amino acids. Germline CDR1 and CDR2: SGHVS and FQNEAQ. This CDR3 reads CASSKIAGGHEQFF. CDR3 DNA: TGTGCCAGCAGCAAAATAGCGGGGGGGCATGAGCAGTTCTTC.

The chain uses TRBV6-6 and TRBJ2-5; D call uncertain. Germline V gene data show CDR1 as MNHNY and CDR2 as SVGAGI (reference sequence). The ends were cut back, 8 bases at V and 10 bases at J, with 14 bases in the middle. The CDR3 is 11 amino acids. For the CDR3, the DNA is TGTGCCAGCGGCGGCGGAAGGTACCAGTACTTC. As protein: CASGGGRYQYF.

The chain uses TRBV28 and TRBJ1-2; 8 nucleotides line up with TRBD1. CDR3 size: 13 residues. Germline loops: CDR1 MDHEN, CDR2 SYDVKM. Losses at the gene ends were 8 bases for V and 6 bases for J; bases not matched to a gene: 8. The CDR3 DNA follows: TGTGCCAGCGGAAACAGGGGGTGGGATGGCTACACCTTC. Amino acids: CASGNRGWDGYTF.

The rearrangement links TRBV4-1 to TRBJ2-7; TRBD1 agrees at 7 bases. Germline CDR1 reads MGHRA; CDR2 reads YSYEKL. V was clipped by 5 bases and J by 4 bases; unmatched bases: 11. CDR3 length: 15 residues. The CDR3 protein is CASSDRGGAKYEQYF. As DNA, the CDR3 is TGCGCCAGCAGCGACCGAGGGGGCGCAAAATACGAGCAGTACTTC.

The CDR3 region is CASSLRGASARGYEQYF. The DNA for the CDR3 is TGCGCCAGCAGCTTGAGGGGGGCGAGTGCTAGGGGCTACGAGCAGTACTTC. V and J are TRBV5-1 and TRBJ2-7, with D possibly being TRBD1 or TRBD2 (6 bases each). The length of the CDR3 is 17 residues. V lost 1 base and J 3 bases, leaving 20 bases between the germline ends. The V gene's germline CDR1 is SGHRS and CDR2 YFSETQ.

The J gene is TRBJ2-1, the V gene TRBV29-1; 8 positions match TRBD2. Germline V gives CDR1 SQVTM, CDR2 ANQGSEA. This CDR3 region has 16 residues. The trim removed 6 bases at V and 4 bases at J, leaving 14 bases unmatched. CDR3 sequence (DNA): TGCAGCGTCGAAACCCCCGAGCGGGGGCAATACAATGAGCAGTTCTTC. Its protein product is CSVETPERGQYNEQFF.

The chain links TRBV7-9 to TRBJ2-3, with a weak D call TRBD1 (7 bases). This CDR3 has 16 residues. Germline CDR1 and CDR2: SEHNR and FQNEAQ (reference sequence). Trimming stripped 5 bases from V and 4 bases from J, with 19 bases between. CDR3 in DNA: TGTGCCAGCAGCCCAATGGGCAGGGGGGTAGCAGATACGCAGTATTTT. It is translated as CASSPMGRGVADTQYF.

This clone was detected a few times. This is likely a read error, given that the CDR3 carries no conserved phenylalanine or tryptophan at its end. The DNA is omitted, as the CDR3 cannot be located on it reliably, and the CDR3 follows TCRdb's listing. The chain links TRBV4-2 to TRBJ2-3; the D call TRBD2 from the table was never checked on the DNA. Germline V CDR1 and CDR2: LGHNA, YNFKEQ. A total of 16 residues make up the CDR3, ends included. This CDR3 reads CASSQGTSGGADTQSC.

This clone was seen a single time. The CDR3 coding sequence is TGTGCCAGTAGTAAGGGGGACTCATCTAACTATGGCTACACCTTC. It specifies CASSKGDSSNYGYTF. The chain uses TRBV19 and TRBJ1-2, with D possibly being TRBD1 (6 bases). The V gene's germline CDR1 is LNHDA and CDR2 SQIVND (reference sequence). V was clipped by 4 bases and J by 0 bases, with 12 bases between them. The CDR3 is made up of 15 amino acids.

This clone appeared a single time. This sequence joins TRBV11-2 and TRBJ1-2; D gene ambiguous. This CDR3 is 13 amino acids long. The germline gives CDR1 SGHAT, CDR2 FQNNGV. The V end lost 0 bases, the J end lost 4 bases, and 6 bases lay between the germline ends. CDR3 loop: CASSLDRLYGYTF. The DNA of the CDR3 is TGTGCCAGCAGCTTAGACAGGCTCTATGGCTACACCTTC.

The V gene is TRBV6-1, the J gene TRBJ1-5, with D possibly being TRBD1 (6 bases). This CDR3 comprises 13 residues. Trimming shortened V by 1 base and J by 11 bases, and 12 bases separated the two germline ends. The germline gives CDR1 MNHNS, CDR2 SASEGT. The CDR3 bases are TGTGCCAGCAGTGAAGACAGGGAGTGGACCCAGCATTTT. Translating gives CASSEDREWTQHF.

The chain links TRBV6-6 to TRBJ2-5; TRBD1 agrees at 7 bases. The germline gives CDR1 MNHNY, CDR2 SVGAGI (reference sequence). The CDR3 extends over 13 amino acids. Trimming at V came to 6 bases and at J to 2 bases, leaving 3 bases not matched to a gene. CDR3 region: CASSRDRQETQYF. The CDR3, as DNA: TGTGCCAGCAGCCGGGACAGACAAGAGACCCAGTACTTC.

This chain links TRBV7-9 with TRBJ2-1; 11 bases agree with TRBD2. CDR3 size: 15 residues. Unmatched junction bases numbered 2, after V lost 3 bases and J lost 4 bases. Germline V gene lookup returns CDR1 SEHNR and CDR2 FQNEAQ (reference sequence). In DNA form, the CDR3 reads TGTGCCAGCAGCTTGGGACTAGCGGTTTACAATGAGCAGTTCTTC. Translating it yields CASSLGLAVYNEQFF.

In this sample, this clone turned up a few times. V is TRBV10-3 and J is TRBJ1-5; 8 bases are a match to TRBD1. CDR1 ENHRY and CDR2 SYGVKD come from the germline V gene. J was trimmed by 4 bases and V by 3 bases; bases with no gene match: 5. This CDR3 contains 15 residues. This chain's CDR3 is CAISDGQGANQPQHF. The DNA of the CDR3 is TGTGCCATCAGTGACGGGCAGGGGGCTAATCAGCCCCAGCATTTT.

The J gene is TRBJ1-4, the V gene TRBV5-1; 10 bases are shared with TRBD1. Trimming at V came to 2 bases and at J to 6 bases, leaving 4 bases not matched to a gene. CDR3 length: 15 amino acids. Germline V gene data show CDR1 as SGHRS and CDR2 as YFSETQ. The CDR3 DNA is TGCGCCAGCAGCTTTGTGGGACAGGGGTATGAAAAACTGTTTTTT. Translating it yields CASSFVGQGYEKLFF.

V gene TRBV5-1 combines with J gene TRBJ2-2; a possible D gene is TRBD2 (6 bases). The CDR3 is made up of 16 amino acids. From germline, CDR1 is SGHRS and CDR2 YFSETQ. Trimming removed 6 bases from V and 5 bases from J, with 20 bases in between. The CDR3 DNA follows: TGCGCCAGCAATTATCCTGTAGGGACTTCAACCGGGGAGCTGTTTTTT. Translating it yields CASNYPVGTSTGELFF.

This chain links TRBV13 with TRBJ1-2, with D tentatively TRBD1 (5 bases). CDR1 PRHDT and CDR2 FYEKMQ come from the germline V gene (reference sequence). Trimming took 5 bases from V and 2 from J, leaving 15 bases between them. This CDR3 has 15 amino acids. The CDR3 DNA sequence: TGTGCCAGCAGCAAGGGTTCAGGGTTCAACTATGGCTACACCTTC. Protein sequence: CASSKGSGFNYGYTF. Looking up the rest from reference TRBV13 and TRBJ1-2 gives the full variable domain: AAGVIQSPRHLIKEKRETATLKCYPIPRHDTVYWYQQGPGQDPQFLISFYEKMQSDKGSIPDRFSAQQFSDYHSELNMSSLELGDSALYFCASSKGSGFNYGYTFGSGTRLTVV.

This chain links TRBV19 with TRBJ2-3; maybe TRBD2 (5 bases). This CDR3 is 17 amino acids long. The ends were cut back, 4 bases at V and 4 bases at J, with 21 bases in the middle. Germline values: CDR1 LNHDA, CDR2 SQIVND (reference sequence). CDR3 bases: TGTGCCAGTAGTACCCTTCTCGAACTGGTGGGAGCAGATACGCAGTATTTT. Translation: CASSTLLELVGADTQYF.

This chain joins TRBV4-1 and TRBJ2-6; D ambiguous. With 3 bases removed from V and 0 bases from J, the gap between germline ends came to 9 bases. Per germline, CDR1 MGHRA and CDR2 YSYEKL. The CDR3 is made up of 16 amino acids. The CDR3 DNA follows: TGCGCCAGCAGCCAGCGCGGAGTCTCTGGGGCCAACGTCCTGACTTTC. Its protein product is CASSQRGVSGANVLTF.

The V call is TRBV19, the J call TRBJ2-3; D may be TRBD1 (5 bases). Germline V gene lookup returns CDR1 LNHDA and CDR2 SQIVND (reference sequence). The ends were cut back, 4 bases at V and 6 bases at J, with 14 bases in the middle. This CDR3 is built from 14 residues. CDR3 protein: CASSRIQVSDTQYF. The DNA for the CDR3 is TGTGCCAGTAGTAGAATACAGGTTTCCGATACGCAGTATTTT.

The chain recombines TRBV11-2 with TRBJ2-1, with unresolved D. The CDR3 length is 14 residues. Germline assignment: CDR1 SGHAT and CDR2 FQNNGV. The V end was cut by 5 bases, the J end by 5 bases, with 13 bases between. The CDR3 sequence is CASSPRRLNNEQFF. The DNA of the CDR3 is TGTGCCAGCAGCCCCAGGAGACTCAACAATGAGCAGTTCTTC.

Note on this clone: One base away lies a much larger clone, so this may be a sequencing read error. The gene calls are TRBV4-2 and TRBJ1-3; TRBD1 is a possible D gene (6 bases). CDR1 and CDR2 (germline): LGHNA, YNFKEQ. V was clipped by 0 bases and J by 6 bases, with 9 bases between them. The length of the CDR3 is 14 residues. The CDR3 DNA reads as TGTGCCAGCAGCCAAGAACAGGGTGAAAACACCATATATTTT. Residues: CASSQEQGENTIYF.

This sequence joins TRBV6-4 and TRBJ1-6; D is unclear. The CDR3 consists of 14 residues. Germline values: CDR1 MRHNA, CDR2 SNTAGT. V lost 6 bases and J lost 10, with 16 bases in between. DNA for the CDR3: TGTGCCAGCAGCTTTACAAGGCCCGGATCACCCCTCCACTTT. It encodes CASSFTRPGSPLHF.

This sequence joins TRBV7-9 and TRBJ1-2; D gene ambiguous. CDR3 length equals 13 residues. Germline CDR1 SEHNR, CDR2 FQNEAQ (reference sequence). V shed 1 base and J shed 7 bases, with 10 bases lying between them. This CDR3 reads CASSLDGISGYTF. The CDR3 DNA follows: TGTGCCAGCAGCTTAGACGGTATATCTGGCTACACCTTC.

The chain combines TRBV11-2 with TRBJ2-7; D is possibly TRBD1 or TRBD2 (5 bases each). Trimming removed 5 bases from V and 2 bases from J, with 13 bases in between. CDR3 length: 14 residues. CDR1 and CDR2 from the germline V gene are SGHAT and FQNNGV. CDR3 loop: CASSMGTGTYEQYF. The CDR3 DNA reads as TGTGCCAGCAGCATGGGGACGGGGACCTACGAGCAGTACTTC.

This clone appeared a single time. DNA for the CDR3: TGTGCCAGCTCACCACTCGGGACTGCAAACTATGGCTACACCTTC. Amino acid sequence: CASSPLGTANYGYTF. The chain uses TRBV18 and TRBJ1-2; tentatively, D is TRBD1 (5 bases). The CDR3 runs 15 residues. The germline gives CDR1 KGHSH, CDR2 LQKENI. Trimming left V 1 base short and J 2 bases short, with 11 bases between.